Included here is one TCR beta chain sequence, with context. Its antigen is not identified. This entry belongs to a study of response to subunit inactivated influenza vaccine. Study-level points and caveats: The authors suggested that every seasonal influenza vaccination recruits few new T cells.

TCRdb re-derived calls from the RT-PCR reads in MiXCR, one entry per CDR3 protein. The sample shows approximately 700,000 distinct CDR3 sequences, 15% to 18% of them seen only once. In germline, CDR1 is SGDLS, CDR2 YYNGEE. The V gene lost 4 bases and the J gene lost 5 bases, with 16 bases spanning the gap. The CDR3 consists of 14 residues. Sequences were derived from PBMCs from blood, sampled about 12 days after vaccination. This TCR came from a man aged 45-60 years who received an inactivated influenza vaccine. This chain connects TRBV9 to TRBJ2-7; weak D call: TRBD1 (6 bases). DNA for the CDR3: TGTGCCAGCAGCCCAGCCCCTGGGACAAACGAGCAGTACTTC. Translated, it gives CASSPAPGTNEQYF.